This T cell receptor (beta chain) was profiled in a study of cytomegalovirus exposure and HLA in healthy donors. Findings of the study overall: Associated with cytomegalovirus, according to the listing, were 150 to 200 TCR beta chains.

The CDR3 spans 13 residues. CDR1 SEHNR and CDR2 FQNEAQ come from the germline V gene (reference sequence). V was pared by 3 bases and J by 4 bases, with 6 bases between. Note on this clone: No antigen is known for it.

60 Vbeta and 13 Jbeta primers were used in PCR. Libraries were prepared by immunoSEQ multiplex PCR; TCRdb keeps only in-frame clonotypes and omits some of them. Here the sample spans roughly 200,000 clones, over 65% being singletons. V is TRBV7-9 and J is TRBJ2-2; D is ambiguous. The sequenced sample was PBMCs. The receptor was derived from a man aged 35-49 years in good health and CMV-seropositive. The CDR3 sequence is CASSFVITGELFF. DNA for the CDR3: TGTGCCAGCAGCTTTGTAATCACCGGGGAGCTGTTTTTT.